This TCR beta chain comes out of a study of cytomegalovirus exposure and HLA in healthy donors. Germline V gene data show CDR1 as SGHRS and CDR2 as YFSETQ. The CDR3 runs 10 residues. The V gene lost 7 bases and the J gene lost 8 bases, with 6 bases spanning the gap. A remark on this clone: Its antigen is undetermined.

60 Vbeta and 13 Jbeta primers were used in PCR. Source study methods: An analysis performed later counted 60 million to 90 million unique TCR beta chains (roughly 11 million of them shared). TCRdb's table, derived via immunoSEQ multiplex PCR, lists solely in-frame clones and lacks some. Clone size and V and J calls were adopted from that table, with D and trimming inferred from the DNA. The sample consists of 140,000 or so clones, approximately 78% of them appearing once. Study-wide results and caveats: Common viral pathogens seemed, in a later analysis, to connect with several of the most significant clusters. Cytomegalovirus association was assigned to more than 150 TCR beta chains.

The receptor comes from a female donor in good health and CMV-seronegative. The sequencing input was PBMCs. This sequence joins TRBV5-1 and TRBJ2-2; D unclear. The CDR3 DNA follows: TGCGCCAGCCCCGAGGGGGAGCTGTTTTTT. Its protein is CASPEGELFF.